This T cell receptor (beta chain) is drawn from a study of beta chain features in type 1 diabetes. Overall study findings and caveats: TCRB CDR3s were moderately but significantly shorter in Type 1 diabetes patients in all four CD4+ subsets. Patients with type 1 diabetes carried fewer insertions and had more deletions at their VDJ junctions. Sequencing the cDNA could make cells with high TCR expression show up more than they should.

The sequenced template was cDNA made from the entire isolated RNA. Assay used: immunoSEQ multiplex PCR; TCRdb lists only in-frame clones, some missing. The sample records about 9,400 clones, about four fifths being singletons. The CDR3 spans 14 residues. Germline CDR1 is SGHRS and CDR2 is YFSETQ. Trimming stripped 0 bases from V and 7 bases from J, with 11 bases between. Details on this clone: The target antigen is unknown.

A sort by CD45RO/CCR7/CD25/CD127/CD95/CD27 yielded CD4+ naive, central memory, regulatory and stem cell-like memory cells. This chain links TRBV5-1 with TRBJ2-1; TRBD2 is a possible D gene (5 bases). The sample consisted of Tregs from blood. The receptor comes from a woman aged 18-29 years in good health. CDR3 in DNA: TGCGCCAGCAGCTTGGTCGCTAGCAGAAATGAGCAGTTCTTC. As protein: CASSLVASRNEQFF. The full variable domain, rest sourced from reference TRBV5-1 and TRBJ2-1, is KAGVTQTPRYLIKTRGQQVTLSCSPISGHRSVSWYQQTPGQGLQFLFEYFSETQRNKGNFPGRFSGRQFSNSRSEMNVSTLELGDSALYLCASSLVASRNEQFFGPGTRLTVL.